Shown below are 7 T cell receptor beta chains from a single sample sequenced in a study of T cells after posttransplantation cyclophosphamide. Data came from immunoSEQ multiplex PCR; TCRdb stores just in-frame clones and leaves some out. Of fewer than 20,000 clones in the sample, approximately 94% were seen once. Cells defined as naive were viable CD3+CD4+ or CD3+CD8+ and CCR7+CD45RA+CD45RO-CD95-CD27+CD28+. Sequenced: naive CD4+ T cells sorted from blood. The receptors here all came from a woman between 50 and 59 years old in good health and a related stem cell transplant donor.

V gene TRBV19 combines with J gene TRBJ2-7; 11 nucleotides match TRBD2. The V gene's germline CDR1 is LNHDA and CDR2 SQIVND (reference sequence). There are 15 residues in the CDR3. V lost 4 bases to trimming and J lost 3 bases; unmatched junction nucleotides: 5. The CDR3: CASSTRTSGFYEQYF. CDR3 in DNA: TGTGCCAGTAGTACCCGGACTAGCGGGTTCTACGAGCAGTACTTC. The full variable domain, its missing parts supplied by reference TRBV19 and TRBJ2-7, is DGGITQSPKYLFRKEGQNVTLSCEQNLNHDAMYWYRQDPGQGLRLIYYSQIVNDFQKGDIAEGYSVSREKKESFPLTVTSAQKNPTAFYLCASSTRTSGFYEQYFGPGTRLTVT.

This chain joins TRBV28 and TRBJ2-7, with 11 bases aligning to TRBD2. The CDR3 has 15 amino acids. Germline assignment: CDR1 MDHEN and CDR2 SYDVKM. V dropped 6 bases and J dropped 4; count of bases not matched to a gene: 8. The CDR3 reads CASSSRLAGRYEQYF. DNA for the CDR3: TGTGCCAGCAGCTCCCGACTAGCGGGAAGGTACGAGCAGTACTTC.

This clone was found once. The V gene is TRBV27, the J gene TRBJ2-1; 7 bases map to TRBD2. Germline V gives CDR1 MNHEY, CDR2 SMNVEV (reference sequence). This CDR3 contains 16 residues. J was trimmed by 4 bases and V by 1 base; bases with no gene match: 7. The CDR3 DNA sequence: TGTGCCAGCAGTTTATTTGGGGGAGGGCCATACAATGAGCAGTTCTTC. Translation gives CASSLFGGGPYNEQFF.

The rearrangement joins TRBV25-1 to TRBJ1-2, with D unresolved. The CDR3 extends over 15 amino acids. The V and J ends lost 3 bases and 6 bases respectively, with 17 bases between them. Germline CDR1 reads MGHDK; CDR2 reads SYGVNS. The CDR3 loop is CASSEGPGGVHGYTF. The CDR3 nucleotides read TGTGCCAGCAGTGAGGGCCCGGGAGGAGTACATGGCTACACCTTC.

The rearrangement joins TRBV15 to TRBJ1-1; no reliable D call. The germline V gene has CDR1 LNHNV and CDR2 YYDKDF (reference sequence). Trimming removed 3 bases at V and 1 base at J, with 12 bases between. There are 15 residues in the CDR3. CDR3 bases: TGTGCCACCAGCAGTCGAGGGTACGGGAACACTGAAGCTTTCTTT. Encoded protein: CATSSRGYGNTEAFF.

The CDR3 here is CASSLSGDNDQPQHF. In DNA, the CDR3 is TGTGCCAGCAGCTTATCGGGGGATAACGATCAGCCCCAGCATTTT. V is TRBV7-8 and J is TRBJ1-5; the D gene is possibly TRBD1 (5 bases). Trimming pared 2 bases from V and 5 bases from J, leaving 13 bases between. Germline V gene data show CDR1 as SGHVS and CDR2 as FQNEAQ. The CDR3 spans 15 residues.

This sequence joins TRBV7-2 and TRBJ1-1; the match to TRBD1 covers 10 bases. J gave up 6 bases and V 4 bases, and 14 bases lay outside the gene matches. This CDR3 is 17 amino acids long. CDR1 is SGHTA, CDR2 FQGNSA, per germline. The CDR3 DNA reads TGTGCCAGCAGCTCCCCCCCCGGGACAGGGGAGGGGGCTGAAGCTTTCTTT. Translating it yields CASSSPPGTGEGAEAFF.